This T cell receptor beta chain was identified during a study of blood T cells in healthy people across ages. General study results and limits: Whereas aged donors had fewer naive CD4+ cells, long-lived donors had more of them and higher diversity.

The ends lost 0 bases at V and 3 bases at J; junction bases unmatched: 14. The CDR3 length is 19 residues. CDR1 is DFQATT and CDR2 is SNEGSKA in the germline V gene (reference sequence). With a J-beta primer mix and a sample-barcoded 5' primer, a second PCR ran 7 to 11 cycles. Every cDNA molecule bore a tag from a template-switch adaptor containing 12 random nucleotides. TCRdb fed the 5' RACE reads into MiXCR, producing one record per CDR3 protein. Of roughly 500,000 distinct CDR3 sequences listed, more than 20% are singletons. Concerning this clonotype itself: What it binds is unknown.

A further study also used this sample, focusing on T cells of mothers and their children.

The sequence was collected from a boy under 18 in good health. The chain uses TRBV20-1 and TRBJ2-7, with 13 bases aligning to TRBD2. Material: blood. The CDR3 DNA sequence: TGCAGTGCTAGAGATTCGCGCGGAACTAGCGGGGGGGCCTTCTACGAGCAGTACTTC. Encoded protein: CSARDSRGTSGGAFYEQYF.